This T cell receptor (beta chain) was identified in a study of tumor-infiltrating lymphocytes in primary liver carcinoma. Study-wide findings and caveats: Just about 7.5-25% of leading clones were found in every one of five regions. Relative to tumor region pairs, the tumor-adjacent and tumor-blood pairs showed overlap that was lower.

Taking roughly 18-32 mg of unsorted bulk tissue, the authors co-extracted RNA and DNA. Every single tumor sample held over 90% viable tumor cells. As concerns this clonotype: Its specificity is not known. The junction departs from the called germline gene at one end, perhaps through a read error.

The germline CDR1 and CDR2 sequences are SGHAT and FQNNGV. This CDR3 is 15 amino acids long. Making TCR beta cDNA involved approximately 530 ng total RNA and a constant-region primer. Investigators got TCR beta libraries out of three nested multiplex PCR rounds, done with slightly modified ARM-PCR. Use of TRBV1-TRBV30 forward primers with a C-beta reverse primer characterized the first two PCR rounds, which lasted around 9 cycles each. Using its own MiXCR run on the multiplex PCR reads, TCRdb lists one record per CDR3 protein. The sample lists about 59,000 distinct CDR3 sequences; over 65% were seen once.

This chain uses TRBV11-2 with TRBJ2-2, with D perhaps assigned TRBD1 or TRBD2 (5 bases each). This clonotype was sampled from a man between 35 and 55 years old with primary liver carcinoma and hepatitis B virus infection. Material for sequencing was liver tumor tissue from sampling region 2. Subset given: tumor region T2, inferior pole. The CDR3 protein is CANSFPGPNTGELFF. The CDR3 DNA is TGTGCCAACAGCTTTCCGGGACCGAACACCGGGGAGCTGTTTTTT.